Below, 4 T cell receptor beta chains from the same sample are listed, as sequenced in a study of vaccination and CD4 T cells after COVID-19. The Oncomine TCR Beta short-read assay generated sequence data from the DNA of cultured CD4+ T cells. From cultured CD4+ T cells, genomic DNA was extracted. Each CDR3 protein gets one entry after TCRdb re-called the PCR reads with MiXCR. The sample includes thousands of distinct CDR3 sequences, more than 25% of them seen just once. Indicated treatment: roughly 10-day PBMC culture with coronavirus spike peptide pools or control peptides (ViraFEST assay). CD4+ T-cell collection from the unexposed donor predated the COVID-19 pandemic (2011-2018). No antigen has been identified for these receptors. Material for sequencing was CD4+ T cells from blood, cultured in vitro. The origin of the receptors is a human donor in good health.

This chain uses TRBV7-9 with TRBJ1-2; D may be TRBD1 (5 bases). The germline V and J ends were trimmed by 4 bases and 2 bases, with 14 bases remaining between them. Germline assignment: CDR1 SEHNR and CDR2 FQNEAQ (reference sequence). The length of the CDR3 is 15 residues. CDR3 sequence reads: CASSSTGGWNYGYTF. The CDR3 region has the DNA TGTGCCAGCAGCTCTACGGGGGGATGGAACTATGGCTACACCTTC.

V gene TRBV7-2 combines with J gene TRBJ1-2; D perhaps matches TRBD1 (6 bases). Between the trimmed V and J ends, which lost 5 bases and 8 bases, there was a span of 21 bases. Germline values: CDR1 SGHTA, CDR2 FQGNSA. The CDR3 spans 15 residues. In DNA form, the CDR3 reads TGTGCCAGCAGCCCCACGGTGCAGGGGATATGGGGCTACACCTTC. This translates into CASSPTVQGIWGYTF. Combining the CDR3 with reference TRBV7-2 and TRBJ1-2 gives the whole variable domain GAGVSQSPSNKVTEKGKDVELRCDPISGHTALYWYRQSLGQGLEFLIYFQGNSAPDKSGLPSDRFSAERTGGSVSTLTIQRTQQEDSAVYLCASSPTVQGIWGYTFGSGTRLTVV.

The gene calls are TRBV27 and TRBJ2-7; TRBD2 matches at 10 bases. Germline V gives CDR1 MNHEY, CDR2 SMNVEV (reference sequence). The V and J ends lost 8 bases and 7 bases, in that order; junction bases with no gene match: 8. The CDR3 spans 13 residues. The CDR3 DNA sequence: TGTGCCAGCGGACTAGCGGCCCTGGGGGAGCAGTACTTC. Translated, it gives CASGLAALGEQYF.

There are a few counts of this clonotype. This chain uses TRBV4-3 with TRBJ2-2; D perhaps matches TRBD2 (6 bases). CDR3 length: 14 amino acids. V was cut by 6 bases and J by 3 bases, with 11 bases left in between. Looked up from germline, CDR1 is LGHNA and CDR2 is YSLEER. CDR3 in DNA: TGCGCCAGCAGTGGAGGGGCTCACACCGGGGAGCTGTTTTTT. This gives the protein CASSGGAHTGELFF.